The source of this TCR beta chain is a study of technical replicates of blood from a handful of donors. Per the germline V gene, CDR1 is SGDLS and CDR2 is YYNGEE. V lost 3 bases and J 2 bases, leaving 13 bases between the germline ends. The CDR3 extends over 15 amino acids. Profiling relied on immunoSEQ multiplex PCR, and the TCRdb table lists in-frame clones only, not all of them. The data show 60,000 to 75,000 clones, around 87% seen once. Sequencing was done on a sample of PBMCs. The J gene is TRBJ2-3, the V gene TRBV9; D possibly corresponds to TRBD1 (6 bases). The origin of this receptor is a human donor in good health. Some clones in this sample may be carry-over from other donors' samples. This chain's CDR3 is CASSAPGHLTDTQYF. In DNA, the CDR3 is TGTGCCAGCAGCGCACCGGGACACCTCACAGATACGCAGTATTTT.